This entry features one T cell receptor beta chain sequence. Its specificity is unknown. These data come from a study of blood T cells in healthy people across ages. Study-wide results and caveats: Relative to aged donors, long-lived donors carried more naive CD4+ cells and displayed higher diversity.

The CDR3 spans 12 residues. Trimming pared 4 bases from V and 0 bases from J, leaving 6 bases between. Germline V gene data show CDR1 as SQVTM and CDR2 as ANQGSEA. Combining a sample-barcoded 5' primer with a J-beta primer mix, a second PCR ran for about 7 to 11 cycles. Each cDNA was tagged by a template-switch adaptor containing 12 random nucleotides. Via MiXCR, TCRdb re-called the 5' RACE reads, giving one row per CDR3 protein. Among around 940,000 distinct CDR3 sequences, roughly half were seen once, and the ten largest hold around 21%. Sequences were obtained from blood. The receptor was derived from a woman aged 55-69 years in good health. The chain employs TRBV29-1 and TRBJ1-1; D ambiguous. The CDR3 sequence: CSVVRVNTEAFF. CDR3 nucleotides: TGCAGCGTTGTTAGGGTGAACACTGAAGCTTTCTTT.